The T cell receptor beta chain described here comes from a study of CD8+ T cells in alopecia areata. Study outcomes and limitations: Lesional tissue from the scalp (especially in alopecia totalis/universalis) showed higher clonality than normal scalp.

As concerns this clone: Its target is unknown.

The germline V gene encodes CDR1 LGHNT and CDR2 FRNRAP. V trimming: 6 bases; J trimming: 6 bases; junction bases outside the gene matches: 14. This CDR3 has 17 residues. Reverse transcription of extracted RNA yielded cDNA, which provided the sequencing template. The method was immunoSEQ multiplex PCR; TCRdb's version includes in-frame clones alone and lacks a portion of them. The data show some 180,000 clones, 56% seen once. The receptor comes from a human donor in good health. The chain has TRBV12-5 and TRBJ1-4; 9 bases fit TRBD1. The sample taken for sequencing was CD8+ T cells sorted from blood. As DNA, the CDR3 is TGTGCTAGTGGACCTGGACAGGGGACGCCTTGGGATGAAAAACTGTTTTTT. It translates to CASGPGQGTPWDEKLFF.